This T cell receptor beta chain was obtained from a study of shared clonotypes between healthy human individuals. V gave up 4 bases and J gave up 1 base, with 16 bases separating them. This CDR3 comprises 16 residues. Germline V gene sequence: CDR1 SGHNT, CDR2 YYREEE (reference sequence). All donors qualified as healthy HIV-negative adults and had experienced no recent acute infections or vaccinations. Regarding this clone: The same CDR3 also results from other DNA sequences found in this sample.

Method: immunoSEQ multiplex PCR; TCRdb's copy keeps in-frame clones and lacks some. The table shows about 1 million clones, with around four fifths occurring only once. This TCR came from a young man in good health. The gene calls are TRBV5-4 and TRBJ2-3, with a tentative D call TRBD2 (5 bases). The sequenced sample consisted of memory CD4+ T cells sorted from blood. The sample's subset: CD45RA-negative fraction. For the CDR3, the DNA is TGTGCCAGCAGCCCCTCTGGGAGCGGAGGCACAGATACGCAGTATTTT. It encodes CASSPSGSGGTDTQYF.